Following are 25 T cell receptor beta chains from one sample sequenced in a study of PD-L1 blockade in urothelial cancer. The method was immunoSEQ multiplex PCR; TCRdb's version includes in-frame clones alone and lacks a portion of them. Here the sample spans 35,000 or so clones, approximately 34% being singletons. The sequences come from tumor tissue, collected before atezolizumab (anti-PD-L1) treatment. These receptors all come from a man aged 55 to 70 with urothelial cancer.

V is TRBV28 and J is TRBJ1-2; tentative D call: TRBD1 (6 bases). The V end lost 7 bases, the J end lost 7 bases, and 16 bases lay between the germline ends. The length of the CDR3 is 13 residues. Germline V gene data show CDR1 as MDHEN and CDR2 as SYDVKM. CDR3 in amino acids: CASTPPGGSGYTF. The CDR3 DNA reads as TGTGCCAGCACCCCCCCGGGGGGCTCTGGCTACACCTTC.

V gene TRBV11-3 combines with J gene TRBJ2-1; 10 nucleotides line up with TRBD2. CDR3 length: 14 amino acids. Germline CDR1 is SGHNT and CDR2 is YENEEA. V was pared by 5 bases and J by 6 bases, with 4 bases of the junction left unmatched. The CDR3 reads CASSTSGEGNEQFF. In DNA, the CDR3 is TGTGCCAGCAGCACTAGCGGGGAGGGCAATGAGCAGTTCTTC.

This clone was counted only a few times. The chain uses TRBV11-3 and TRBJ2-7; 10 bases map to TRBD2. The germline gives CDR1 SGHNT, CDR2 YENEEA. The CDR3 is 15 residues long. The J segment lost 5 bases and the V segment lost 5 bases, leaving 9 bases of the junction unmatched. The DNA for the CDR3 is TGTGCCAGCAGCGGAGGTCTAGCGGGAGCGGACGAGCAGTACTTC. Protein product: CASSGGLAGADEQYF.

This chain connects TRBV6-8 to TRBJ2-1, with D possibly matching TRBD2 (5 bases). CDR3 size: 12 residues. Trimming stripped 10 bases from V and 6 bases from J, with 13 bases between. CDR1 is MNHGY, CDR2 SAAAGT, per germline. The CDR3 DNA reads TGTGCCATTGTTAGCGAGGGCAATGAGCAGTTCTTC. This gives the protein CAIVSEGNEQFF.

For the CDR3, the DNA is TGCGCCAGCAGCCCGGACGGGCGGACCTCTGGGGCCAACGTCCTGACTTTC. Protein sequence: CASSPDGRTSGANVLTF. This sequence joins TRBV5-1 and TRBJ2-6; D is unclear. Germline CDR1 and CDR2: SGHRS and YFSETQ. The CDR3 covers 17 residues. Trimming stripped 4 bases from V and 0 bases from J, with 14 bases between.

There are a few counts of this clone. This CDR3 is CASSEVPDSGNTIYF. The CDR3 DNA is TGTGCCAGCAGTGAAGTGCCGGACTCTGGAAACACCATATATTTT. The V and J genes are TRBV6-1 and TRBJ1-3; no firm D call. CDR3 length: 15 residues. CDR1 is MNHNS and CDR2 is SASEGT in the germline V gene. The germline V and J ends were trimmed by 1 base and 0 bases, with 7 bases remaining between them.

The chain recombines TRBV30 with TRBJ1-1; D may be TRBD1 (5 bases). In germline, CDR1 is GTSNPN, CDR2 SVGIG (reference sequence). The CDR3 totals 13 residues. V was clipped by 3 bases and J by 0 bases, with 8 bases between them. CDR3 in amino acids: CAWRGGVNTEAFF. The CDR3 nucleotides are TGTGCCTGGAGAGGAGGGGTGAACACTGAAGCTTTCTTT.

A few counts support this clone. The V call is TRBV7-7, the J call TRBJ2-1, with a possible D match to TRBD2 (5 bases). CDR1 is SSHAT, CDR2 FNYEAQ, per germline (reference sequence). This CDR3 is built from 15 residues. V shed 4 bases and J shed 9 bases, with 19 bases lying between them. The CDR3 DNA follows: TGTGCCAGCAGCTCTTGGGCCTCTTCCGAGGGTGAGCAGTTCTTC. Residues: CASSSWASSEGEQFF.

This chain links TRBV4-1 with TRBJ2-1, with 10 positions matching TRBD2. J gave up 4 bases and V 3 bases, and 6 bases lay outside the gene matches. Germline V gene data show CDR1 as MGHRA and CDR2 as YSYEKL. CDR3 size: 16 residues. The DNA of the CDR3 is TGCGCCAGCAGCCATGAGTGGACTAGCGGTTACAATGAGCAGTTCTTC. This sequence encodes CASSHEWTSGYNEQFF.

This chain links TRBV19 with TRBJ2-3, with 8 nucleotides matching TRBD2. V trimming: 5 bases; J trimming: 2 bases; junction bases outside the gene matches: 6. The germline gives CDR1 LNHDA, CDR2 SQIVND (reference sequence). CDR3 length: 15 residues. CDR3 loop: CASSPQRGFTDTQYF. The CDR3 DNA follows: TGTGCCAGTAGTCCCCAGCGGGGGTTCACAGATACGCAGTATTTT.

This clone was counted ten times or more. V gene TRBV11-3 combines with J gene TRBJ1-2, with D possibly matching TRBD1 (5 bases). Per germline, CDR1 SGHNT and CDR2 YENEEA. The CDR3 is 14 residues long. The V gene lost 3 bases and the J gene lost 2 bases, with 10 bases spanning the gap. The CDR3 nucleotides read TGTGCCAGCAGCTTGACAGCCTTCAACTATGGCTACACCTTC. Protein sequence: CASSLTAFNYGYTF.

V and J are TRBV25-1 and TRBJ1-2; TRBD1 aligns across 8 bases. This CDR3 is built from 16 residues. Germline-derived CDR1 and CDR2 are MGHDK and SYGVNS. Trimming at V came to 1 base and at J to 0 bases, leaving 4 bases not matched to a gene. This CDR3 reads CASSELGTGANYGYTF. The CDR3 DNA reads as TGTGCCAGCAGTGAATTGGGGACAGGAGCTAACTATGGCTACACCTTC.

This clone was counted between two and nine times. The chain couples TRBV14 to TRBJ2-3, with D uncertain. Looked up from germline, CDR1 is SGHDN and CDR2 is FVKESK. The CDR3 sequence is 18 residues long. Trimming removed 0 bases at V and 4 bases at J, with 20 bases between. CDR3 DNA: TGTGCCAGCAGCCAAGATGGAGCCTCGGGCGGAAGGGCAGATACGCAGTATTTT. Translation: CASSQDGASGGRADTQYF.

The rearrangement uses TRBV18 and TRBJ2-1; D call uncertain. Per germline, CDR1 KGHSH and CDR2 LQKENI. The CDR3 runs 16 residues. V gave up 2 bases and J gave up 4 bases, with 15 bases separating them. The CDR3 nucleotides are TGTGCCAGCTCACCATCGTGGCTGAATATTTACAATGAGCAGTTCTTC. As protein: CASSPSWLNIYNEQFF.

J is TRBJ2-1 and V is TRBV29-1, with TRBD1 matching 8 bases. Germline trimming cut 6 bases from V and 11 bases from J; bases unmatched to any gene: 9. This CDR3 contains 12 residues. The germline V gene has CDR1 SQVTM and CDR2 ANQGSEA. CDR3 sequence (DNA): TGCAGCGTGACCCCGGACAGGGACCAGCAGTTCTTC. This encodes CSVTPDRDQQFF.

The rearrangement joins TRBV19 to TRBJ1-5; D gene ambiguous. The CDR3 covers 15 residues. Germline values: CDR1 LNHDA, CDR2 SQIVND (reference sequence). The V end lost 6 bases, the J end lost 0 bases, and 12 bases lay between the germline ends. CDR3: CASSNGRVSNQPQHF. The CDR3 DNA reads TGTGCCAGTAGCAACGGACGGGTTAGCAATCAGCCCCAGCATTTT. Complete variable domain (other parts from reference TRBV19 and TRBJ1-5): DGGITQSPKYLFRKEGQNVTLSCEQNLNHDAMYWYRQDPGQGLRLIYYSQIVNDFQKGDIAEGYSVSREKKESFPLTVTSAQKNPTAFYLCASSNGRVSNQPQHFGDGTRLSIL.

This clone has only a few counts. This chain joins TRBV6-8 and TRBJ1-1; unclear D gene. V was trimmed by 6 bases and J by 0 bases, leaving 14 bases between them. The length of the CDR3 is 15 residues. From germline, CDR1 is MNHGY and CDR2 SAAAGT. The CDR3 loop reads CASRYPETMNTEAFF. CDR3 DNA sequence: TGTGCCAGCAGATACCCGGAGACTATGAACACTGAAGCTTTCTTT.

CDR3 in amino acids: CASSPPVASPGGDTQYF. The CDR3, as DNA: TGTGCCAGCAGCCCACCCGTGGCCAGCCCCGGAGGAGATACGCAGTATTTT. The V and J genes are TRBV11-3 and TRBJ2-3, with D perhaps TRBD2 (5 bases). Trimming stripped 5 bases from V and 5 bases from J, with 23 bases between. Per the germline V gene, CDR1 is SGHNT and CDR2 is YENEEA. The CDR3 loop spans 17 amino acids.

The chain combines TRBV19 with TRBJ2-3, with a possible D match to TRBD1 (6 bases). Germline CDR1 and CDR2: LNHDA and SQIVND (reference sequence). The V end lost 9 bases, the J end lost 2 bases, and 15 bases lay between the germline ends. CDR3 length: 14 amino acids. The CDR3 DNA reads TGTGCCAGCAAAAGTCAGGGGCCCACAGATACGCAGTATTTT. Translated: CASKSQGPTDTQYF.

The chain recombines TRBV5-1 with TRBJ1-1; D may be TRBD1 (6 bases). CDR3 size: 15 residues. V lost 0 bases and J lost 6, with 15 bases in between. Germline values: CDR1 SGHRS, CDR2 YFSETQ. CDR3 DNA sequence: TGCGCCAGCAGCTTGGCTAAGTTAGGGGGGGCTGAAGCTTTCTTT. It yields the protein CASSLAKLGGAEAFF.

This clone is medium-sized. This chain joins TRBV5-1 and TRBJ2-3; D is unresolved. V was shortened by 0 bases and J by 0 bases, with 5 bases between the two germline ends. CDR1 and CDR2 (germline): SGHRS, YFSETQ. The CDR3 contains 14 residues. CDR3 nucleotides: TGCGCCAGCAGCTTGGTCCCAAGCACAGATACGCAGTATTTT. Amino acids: CASSLVPSTDTQYF.

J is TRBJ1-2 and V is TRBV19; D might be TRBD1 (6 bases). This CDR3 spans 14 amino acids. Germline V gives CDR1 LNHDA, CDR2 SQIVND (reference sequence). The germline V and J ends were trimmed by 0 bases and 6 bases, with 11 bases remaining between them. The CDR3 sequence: CASSIEQGYDGYTF. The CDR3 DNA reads TGTGCCAGTAGTATAGAACAGGGTTATGATGGCTACACCTTC.

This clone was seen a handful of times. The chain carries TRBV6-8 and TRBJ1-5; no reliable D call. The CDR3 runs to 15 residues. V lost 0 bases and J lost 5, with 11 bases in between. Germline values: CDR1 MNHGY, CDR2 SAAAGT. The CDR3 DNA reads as TGTGCCAGCAGTTACTCCCGGGAGGGTCATCAGCCCCAGCATTTT. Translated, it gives CASSYSREGHQPQHF.

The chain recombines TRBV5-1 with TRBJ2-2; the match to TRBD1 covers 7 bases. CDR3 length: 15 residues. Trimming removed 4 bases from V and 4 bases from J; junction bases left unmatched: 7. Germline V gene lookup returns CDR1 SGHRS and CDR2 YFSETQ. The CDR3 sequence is CASSARQGGTGELFF. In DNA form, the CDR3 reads TGCGCCAGCAGCGCCCGACAGGGTGGCACCGGGGAGCTGTTTTTT.

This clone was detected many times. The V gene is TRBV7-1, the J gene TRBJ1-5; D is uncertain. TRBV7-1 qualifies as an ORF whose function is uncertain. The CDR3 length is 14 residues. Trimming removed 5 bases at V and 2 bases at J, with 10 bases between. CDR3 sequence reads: CASSHPRGNQPQHF. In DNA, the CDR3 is TGTGCCAGCAGCCACCCTCGCGGCAATCAGCCCCAGCATTTT.